This passage covers 26 T cell receptor beta chains from one sample sequenced in a study of cytomegalovirus exposure and HLA in healthy donors. Repertoires were generated with immunoSEQ multiplex PCR, while TCRdb's copy carries only in-frame clones and drops some. This repertoire shows 150,000 to 200,000 clones, approximately 81% found once; its top ten account for approximately 15%. Sequencing input: PBMCs. Every receptor here comes from a man between 18 and 35 years old in good health and CMV-seropositive.

This chain joins TRBV11-2 and TRBJ1-6; D call uncertain. This CDR3 is 12 amino acids long. V was cut by 4 bases and J by 6 bases, with 4 bases left in between. The germline CDR1 and CDR2 sequences are SGHAT and FQNNGV. CDR3 sequence reads: CASSSPNSPLHF. The CDR3, as DNA: TGTGCCAGCAGCTCTCCTAATTCACCCCTCCACTTT.

This rearrangement joins TRBV5-1 to TRBJ2-7; TRBD2 aligns across 15 bases. This CDR3 contains 17 residues. The V segment lost 4 bases and the J segment 1 base; nucleotides outside the gene matches: 6. From germline, CDR1 is SGHRS and CDR2 YFSETQ. The CDR3: CASSPGLAGGSSYEQYF. The CDR3 DNA follows: TGCGCCAGCAGCCCCGGACTAGCGGGAGGGAGTTCCTACGAGCAGTACTTC.

The gene calls are TRBV5-1 and TRBJ1-4; D is undetermined. Trimming shortened V by 0 bases and J by 7 bases, and 10 bases separated the two germline ends. Germline assignment: CDR1 SGHRS and CDR2 YFSETQ. The CDR3 has 14 amino acids. CDR3 bases: TGCGCCAGCAGCTTGGAAGCCCCTGGTGAAAAACTGTTTTTT. Its protein is CASSLEAPGEKLFF.

The V and J genes are TRBV6-5 and TRBJ1-6, with a possible D match to TRBD1 (5 bases). The CDR3 sequence is 13 residues long. V lost 0 bases and J 14 bases, leaving 11 bases between the germline ends. Germline values: CDR1 MNHEY, CDR2 SVGAGI. Here the CDR3 reads CASSYSIGGTLHF. DNA of the CDR3: TGTGCCAGCAGTTACTCGATTGGGGGGACCCTCCACTTT.

The J gene is TRBJ1-2, the V gene TRBV29-1, with 8 bases identical to TRBD1. The CDR3 contains 10 residues. V trimming: 6 bases; J trimming: 7 bases; junction bases outside the gene matches: 1. Germline assignment: CDR1 SQVTM and CDR2 ANQGSEA. CDR3 bases: TGCAGCGTACAGGGGGTTGGCTACACCTTC. As protein: CSVQGVGYTF.

J is TRBJ1-2 and V is TRBV6-1; TRBD1 matches at 8 bases. Trimming cost V 3 bases and J 5 bases; bases outside gene matches: 8. Germline CDR1 is MNHNS and CDR2 is SASEGT. The CDR3 is 15 amino acids. DNA for the CDR3: TGTGCCAGCAGTGACCCCGGGACAGGCAAGTATGGCTACACCTTC. It is translated as CASSDPGTGKYGYTF.

This chain uses TRBV14 with TRBJ2-1; 10 positions match TRBD1. This CDR3 spans 20 amino acids. CDR1 SGHDN and CDR2 FVKESK come from the germline V gene. The J segment lost 0 bases and the V segment lost 2 bases, leaving 13 bases of the junction unmatched. The CDR3, as DNA: TGTGCCAGCAGCCAACCGGGACAGGGGTCCTCCCTAAGCTCCTACAATGAGCAGTTCTTC. As protein: CASSQPGQGSSLSSYNEQFF.

The genes are TRBV2 and TRBJ2-3, with 10 nucleotides matching TRBD1. Germline CDR1 SNHLY, CDR2 FYNNEI. The CDR3 runs to 16 residues. V gave up 5 bases and J gave up 2 bases; unmatched junction bases: 7. CDR3 residues: CASSKYGTGATDTQYF. In DNA, the CDR3 is TGTGCCAGCAGTAAATACGGGACAGGGGCCACAGATACGCAGTATTTT.

V gene TRBV5-6 combines with J gene TRBJ2-7; 8 nucleotides match TRBD2. Germline CDR1 reads SGHDT; CDR2 reads YYEEEE. The CDR3 covers 14 residues. V shed 2 bases and J 3 bases; nucleotides not matched to a gene: 4. CDR3 sequence reads: CASSFREGDYEQYF. In DNA, the CDR3 is TGTGCCAGCAGCTTTCGGGAGGGAGACTACGAGCAGTACTTC.

This chain uses TRBV25-1 with TRBJ1-4, with 8 bases identical to TRBD1. The V and J ends lost 2 bases and 5 bases, in that order; junction bases with no gene match: 4. Germline V lookup: CDR1 MGHDK, CDR2 SYGVNS. The CDR3 totals 15 residues. The CDR3 is CASSEGDRSNEKLFF. Written as DNA, the CDR3 is TGTGCCAGCAGTGAAGGGGACAGGTCGAATGAAAAACTGTTTTTT.

CDR3 nucleotides: TGTGCCAGCAGTACAACAGGGGAAGAGACCCAGTACTTC. Amino acids: CASSTTGEETQYF. The chain combines TRBV7-9 with TRBJ2-5, with 7 positions matching TRBD1. Germline V gene sequence: CDR1 SEHNR, CDR2 FQNEAQ (reference sequence). The J segment lost 3 bases and the V segment lost 6 bases, leaving 4 bases of the junction unmatched. This CDR3 is built from 13 residues.

This clone was recorded once. The J gene is TRBJ1-2, the V gene TRBV6-6; TRBD1 might be the D (6 bases). Germline values: CDR1 MNHNY, CDR2 SVGAGI (reference sequence). The CDR3 is made up of 16 amino acids. Trimming removed 5 bases from V and 8 bases from J, with 24 bases in between. The CDR3 here is CASSPNPGTIQWGYTF. The DNA of the CDR3 is TGTGCCAGCAGTCCTAACCCCGGGACAATACAGTGGGGCTACACCTTC.

The genes are TRBV11-2 and TRBJ1-1; the D is unclear. The CDR3 totals 16 residues. Per the germline V gene, CDR1 is SGHAT and CDR2 is FQNNGV. Trimming left V 4 bases short and J 0 bases short, with 15 bases between. CDR3 residues: CASSSPREGMNTEAFF. The CDR3 DNA sequence: TGTGCCAGCAGCTCCCCCCGGGAGGGTATGAACACTGAAGCTTTCTTT.

The CDR3 coding sequence is TGTGCCAGCAAACGGCAGGGGGCTGTTGGCTACACCTTC. Protein sequence: CASKRQGAVGYTF. This chain connects TRBV21-1 to TRBJ1-2; TRBD1 reflects the table's D call only, with no check against the DNA. TRBV21-1 is a recognized pseudogene. This CDR3 has 13 residues.

This CDR3 is CASSPTATAYEQYF. The DNA for the CDR3 is TGTGCCAGCAGCCCCACGGCGACAGCTTACGAGCAGTACTTC. The genes are TRBV7-2 and TRBJ2-7; TRBD1 might be the D (5 bases). The germline V and J ends were trimmed by 5 bases and 4 bases, with 15 bases remaining between them. Germline-derived CDR1 and CDR2 are SGHTA and FQGNSA. The CDR3 totals 14 residues.

The chain employs TRBV5-4 and TRBJ1-2, with TRBD1 identical over 7 bases. Germline CDR1 is SGHNT and CDR2 is YYREEE (reference sequence). V shed 9 bases and J 1 base; nucleotides not matched to a gene: 9. The CDR3 totals 14 residues. CDR3 DNA sequence: TGTGCCATCCAACCGGGACAGCTTAACTATGGCTACACCTTC. It encodes CAIQPGQLNYGYTF. Using reference TRBV5-4 and TRBJ1-2 for the parts outside the CDR3, the full variable domain is ETGVTQSPTHLIKTRGQQVTLRCSSQSGHNTVSWYQQALGQGPQFIFQYYREEENGRGNFPPRFSGLQFPNYSSELNVNALELDDSALYLCAIQPGQLNYGYTFGSGTRLTVV.

The chain uses TRBV4-1 and TRBJ1-1; D possibly corresponds to TRBD1 (5 bases). The CDR3 loop spans 17 amino acids. Germline V gene data show CDR1 as MGHRA and CDR2 as YSYEKL. V was cut by 2 bases and J by 4 bases, with 20 bases left in between. The DNA of the CDR3 is TGCGCCAGCAGCCAATCCCCGGGGCCCCTTAGCGGCACTGAAGCTTTCTTT. Amino acid sequence: CASSQSPGPLSGTEAFF.

The chain is built from TRBV28 and TRBJ2-3; no firm D call. The germline V gene has CDR1 MDHEN and CDR2 SYDVKM. CDR3 length equals 13 residues. Trimming left V 2 bases short and J 1 base short, with 4 bases between. The CDR3 DNA reads TGTGCCAGCAGTTTACGGGGCACAGATACGCAGTATTTT. It codes for CASSLRGTDTQYF.

J is TRBJ2-7 and V is TRBV27; 10 nucleotides line up with TRBD2. Losses at the gene ends were 5 bases for V and 2 bases for J; bases not matched to a gene: 9. The CDR3 contains 16 residues. The germline V gene has CDR1 MNHEY and CDR2 SMNVEV (reference sequence). The DNA of the CDR3 is TGTGCCAGCAGTCCGCCGCTAGCGGGAGACCCCTACGAGCAGTACTTC. Its translation: CASSPPLAGDPYEQYF.

This clone was recorded only once. This chain joins TRBV2 and TRBJ2-1; 12 bases line up with TRBD2. Germline CDR1 is SNHLY and CDR2 is FYNNEI. Losses at the gene ends were 10 bases for V and 6 bases for J; bases not matched to a gene: 7. The CDR3 has 14 residues. The CDR3 region is CATPSGREGNEQFF. The CDR3 coding sequence is TGTGCCACCCCTAGCGGGAGGGAAGGCAATGAGCAGTTCTTC.

The CDR3 loop reads CASSQRTDTEAFF. The CDR3 DNA is TGTGCCAGCAGCCAAAGGACAGACACTGAAGCTTTCTTT. The chain carries TRBV16 and TRBJ1-1, with D maybe TRBD1 (6 bases). V was pared by 2 bases and J by 3 bases, with 7 bases between. CDR1 and CDR2 (germline): KGHSY, FQNENV. There are 13 residues in the CDR3.

The chain joins TRBV6-1 to TRBJ1-1; D gene ambiguous. The CDR3 contains 14 residues. Per germline, CDR1 MNHNS and CDR2 SASEGT. Trimming stripped 7 bases from V and 0 bases from J, with 12 bases between. This chain's CDR3 is CASMLSTVNTEAFF. CDR3 coding DNA: TGTGCCAGCATGCTTAGTACGGTGAACACTGAAGCTTTCTTT.

This chain links TRBV7-9 with TRBJ2-7, with D tentatively TRBD1 (6 bases). This CDR3 has 14 amino acids. Germline V gives CDR1 SEHNR, CDR2 FQNEAQ (reference sequence). Deletions cut 5 bases from V and 2 bases from J, with 13 bases between. The CDR3 loop reads CASSPRQAPYEQYF. The CDR3, as DNA: TGTGCCAGCAGCCCCAGACAGGCGCCCTACGAGCAGTACTTC.

This clone turned up a few times. The rearrangement joins TRBV4-1 to TRBJ2-7; D is unresolved. The CDR3 covers 14 residues. V lost 2 bases to trimming and J lost 1 base, with 9 bases between them. The germline V gene has CDR1 MGHRA and CDR2 YSYEKL. Written as DNA, the CDR3 is TGCGCCAGCAGCCAAATAGGCGGTTCCTACGAGCAGTACTTC. Translating gives CASSQIGGSYEQYF.

This clone has only one observation. The chain uses TRBV7-3 and TRBJ2-1; D is possibly TRBD1 (5 bases). The CDR3 totals 14 residues. The V gene lost 5 bases and the J gene lost 4 bases, with 12 bases spanning the gap. Germline-derived CDR1 and CDR2 are SGHTA and FQGTGA. CDR3 nucleotides: TGTGCCAGCAGCCCCCGGACAAGTTACAATGAGCAGTTCTTC. Translation: CASSPRTSYNEQFF.

This chain connects TRBV4-2 to TRBJ2-2, with D uncertain. The length of the CDR3 is 15 residues. V was trimmed by 5 bases and J by 0 bases, leaving 10 bases between them. CDR1 and CDR2 from the germline V gene are LGHNA and YNFKEQ. The CDR3 loop reads CASSAESANTGELFF. The CDR3 nucleotides read TGTGCCAGCAGCGCCGAAAGCGCGAACACCGGGGAGCTGTTTTTT.